A selection of T cell receptor beta chains follows, all from one sample in a study of control samples from healthy donors and cancer patients. Profiling relied on immunoSEQ multiplex PCR, and the TCRdb table lists in-frame clones only, not all of them. The sample gives about 130,000 clones, around 93% of which show up once; about 9% is in the top ten. Sequenced: blood. These receptors were obtained from a man in his late teens or twenties in good health. The CDR3 runs from the conserved cysteine through the conserved F or W. A D gene is named only where the DNA matches it firmly. The size entry is marked missing in some rows and otherwise reads once, few, many or a size class.

>TRBD1|-|TRBV5-1|TRBJ2-3
CASSLGGQDLDTQYF
TGCGCCAGCAGCTTGGGAGGACAGGACCTAGATACGCAGTATTTT
>-|-|TRBV5-1|TRBJ2-5
CASRDITGRETQYF
TGCGCCAGCAGAGACATTACTGGTCGCGAGACCCAGTACTTC
>TRBD1|-|TRBV11-3|TRBJ2-1
CASSPDRVNEQFF
TGTGCCAGCAGCCCCGACAGGGTTAATGAGCAGTTCTTC
>-|-|TRBV11-2|TRBJ1-1
CASSSPYGNTEAFF
TGTGCCAGCAGCTCACCTTACGGTAACACTGAAGCTTTCTTT
>-|-|TRBV2|TRBJ1-4
CASRGQGGEKLFF
TGTGCCAGCAGGGGCCAGGGCGGAGAAAAACTGTTTTTT
>-|-|TRBV19|TRBJ1-2
CASSTTRDTFYGYTF
TGTGCCAGTAGTACTACACGGGACACCTTCTATGGCTACACCTTC
>-|once|TRBV6-5|TRBJ1-1
CASSYSRGTEAFF
TGTGCCAGCAGTTACTCGCGTGGGACTGAAGCTTTCTTT
>-|-|TRBV6-5|TRBJ2-1
CASSYLRTNSYNEQFF
TGTGCCAGCAGTTACCTACGGACGAATTCCTACAATGAGCAGTTCTTC
>TRBD1|-|TRBV7-3|TRBJ1-1
CASRPTGGHTEAFF
TGTGCCAGCAGACCCACAGGGGGCCACACTGAAGCTTTCTTT
>-|-|TRBV11-2|TRBJ2-2
CASSLGRVRTGELFF
TGTGCCAGCAGCTTAGGCAGGGTGAGGACCGGGGAGCTGTTTTTT
>TRBD1|-|TRBV11-2|TRBJ1-2
CASTPVDRENGYTF
TGTGCCAGCACACCCGTGGACAGGGAAAATGGCTACACCTTC
>-|-|TRBV2|TRBJ2-7
CASSLGGRGWAYEQYF
TGTGCCAGCAGTCTAGGGGGAAGGGGATGGGCCTACGAGCAGTACTTC
>TRBD1|-|TRBV2|TRBJ1-2
CASSPLTGGSYGYTF
TGTGCCAGCAGCCCTCTGACAGGGGGAAGTTATGGCTACACCTTC
>TRBD1|-|TRBV5-1|TRBJ1-1
CASSHPGQGARTEAFF
TGCGCCAGCAGCCATCCGGGACAGGGGGCAAGGACTGAAGCTTTCTTT
>TRBD1|few|TRBV7-9|TRBJ1-5
CASSVGTGGNQPQHF
TGTGCCAGCAGCGTCGGGACAGGGGGCAATCAGCCCCAGCATTTT
>TRBD1|-|TRBV28|TRBJ2-5
CASSLSDRGRETQYF
TGTGCCAGCAGTCTGTCTGACAGGGGGAGAGAGACCCAGTACTTC
>-|-|TRBV2|TRBJ1-5
CASSVRGYNQPQHF
TGTGCCAGCAGTGTTCGCGGGTACAATCAGCCCCAGCATTTT
>-|-|TRBV6-5|TRBJ1-5
CASTSLGGVNQPQHF
TGTGCCAGCACCTCCTTAGGGGGGGTCAATCAGCCCCAGCATTTT
>-|once|TRBV12-3/TRBV12-4|TRBJ2-4
CASSLLAKNIQYF
TGTGCCAGCAGTTTACTAGCCAAAAACATTCAGTACTTC
>-|-|TRBV6-6|TRBJ2-2
CASRPTGGTGAGELFF
TGTGCCAGCAGGCCTACGGGGGGGACAGGAGCCGGGGAGCTGTTTTTT
>-|once|TRBV11-2|TRBJ2-7
CASSPDRAGEGYEQYF
TGTGCCAGCAGCCCAGACCGGGCCGGCGAAGGCTACGAGCAGTACTTC
>TRBD1|-|TRBV19|TRBJ2-5
CASSPGTGEVETQYF
TGTGCCAGTAGTCCCGGGACAGGGGAGGTAGAGACCCAGTACTTC